In its sample, the clone carrying this T cell receptor beta chain was seen many times. Clones were read by immunoSEQ multiplex PCR, and TCRdb kept only the in-frame ones, dropping some. The sample yields under 45,000 clones, around three quarters seen once. This sample stems from a study of OX40 agonist ivuxolimab in advanced cancers. Trimming cost V 3 bases and J 6 bases; bases outside gene matches: 4. The CDR3 contains 16 residues. Per the germline V gene, CDR1 is SGHNT and CDR2 is YYREEE (reference sequence). The receptor was derived from an adult with an advanced solid tumor such as melanoma, head and neck, liver or kidney cancer. This chain connects TRBV5-4 to TRBJ2-2, with 14 bases that match TRBD2. The sequencing here drew on CD4+ or CD8+ T cells sorted from blood, taken in a trial of the OX40 agonist ivuxolimab. This chain's CDR3 is CASSSGTSGGAGELFF. In nucleotides, the CDR3 is TGTGCCAGCAGCTCCGGGACTAGCGGGGGTGCCGGGGAGCTGTTTTTT. The entire variable domain, with the rest obtained from reference TRBV5-4 and TRBJ2-2, is as follows: ETGVTQSPTHLIKTRGQQVTLRCSSQSGHNTVSWYQQALGQGPQFIFQYYREEENGRGNFPPRFSGLQFPNYSSELNVNALELDDSALYLCASSSGTSGGAGELFFGEGSRLTVL.